Listed here are 26 T cell receptor delta chains from one sample, sequenced in a study of gamma-delta chains in newborns, infants, children (dated by TCRdb to between 2018 and 2020). Instrument on record: Illumina MiSeq. TCRdb reanalyzed the public reads with the CATT caller, and identical DNA sequences were merged afterwards. The table for this sample lists roughly 6,000 delta-chain clones; 1.9% of them were counted only once. Over 10% of the sample belongs to the ten largest clones. The source material was blood. The receptors here all came from a child who was a newborn, infant or young child, either healthy, febrile or measles-vaccinated (not recorded which).

On this clone itself: The TCRdb protein comes from a much larger clone and disagrees with this DNA's translation at residue 11, likely due to a read error; the protein given here is derived from the DNA. J is TRDJ3 and V is TRDV2, with unresolved D. This CDR3 spans 18 amino acids. The germline CDR1 and CDR2 sequences are GEAIGNYY and EKD. The CDR3 bases are TGTGCCTGTGACACCGTGGAGGGCCTCTCCCGGGACACCCGACAGATGTTTTTC. Protein: CACDTVEGLSRDTRQMFF.

This clone is labeled as medium-sized. The chain is built from TRDV2 and TRDJ3; 9 bases are shared with TRDD3. Germline loops: CDR1 GEAIGNYY, CDR2 EKD. This CDR3 is built from 17 residues. With 0 bases clipped from V and 4 bases from J, the junction kept 3 bases outside the gene matches. CDR3 nucleotides: TGTGCCTGTGACACCGCTGGGGGATTTTGGGACACCCGACAGATGTTTTTC. Protein product: CACDTAGGFWDTRQMFF.

A few counts support this clone. Given a far larger clone just one base away, this is likely a sequencing read error. Other DNA sequences within the sample encode an identical CDR3. This chain uses TRDV2 with TRDJ2; a possible D gene is TRDD3 (5 bases). The V end lost 4 bases, the J end lost 4 bases, and 15 bases lay between the germline ends. CDR3 size: 15 residues. Per the germline V gene, CDR1 is GEAIGNYY and CDR2 is EKD. CDR3 sequence reads: CACELLGDKTAQLFF. Here the CDR3 DNA reads TGTGCCTGTGAACTACTTGGGGACAAGACAGCACAACTCTTCTTT.

This sequence joins TRDV2 and TRDJ1; 8 nucleotides match TRDD3. CDR1 is GEAIGNYY, CDR2 EKD, per germline. This CDR3 region has 16 residues. V lost 0 bases, J lost 0 bases, and 5 bases stayed unmatched. The CDR3 loop reads CACDTYWGPHTDKLIF. The DNA of the CDR3 is TGTGCCTGTGACACCTACTGGGGGCCACACACCGATAAACTCATCTTT.

Worth noting for this clone: A read error likely explains this, since a far larger clone differs by one base. Other DNA variants within this sample encode the same CDR3. This sequence joins TRDV2 and TRDJ3; TRDD3 matches at 12 bases. Losses at the gene ends were 2 bases for V and 0 bases for J; bases not matched to a gene: 4. Looked up from germline, CDR1 is GEAIGNYY and CDR2 is EKD. The length of the CDR3 is 19 residues. The CDR3 DNA is TGTGCCTGTGACAAAGTACTGGGGGATACCTCCTGGGACACCCGACAGATGTTTTTC. This codes for CACDKVLGDTSWDTRQMFF.

This clone is classed as medium-sized. Other DNA variants within this sample encode the same CDR3. The rearrangement uses TRDV2 and TRDJ3; a possible D gene is TRDD3 (6 bases). Germline CDR1 and CDR2: GEAIGNYY and EKD. V shed 1 base and J shed 0 bases, with 12 bases lying between them. This CDR3 contains 18 residues. Written as DNA, the CDR3 is TGTGCCTGTGACACTGGGGGTTTTAGCTCCTGGGACACCCGACAGATGTTTTTC. Its translation: CACDTGGFSSWDTRQMFF.

A few counts support this clone. This could be a read error, since a much larger clone is one nucleotide away. The sample contains more than one DNA sequence encoding this CDR3. The chain employs TRDV2 and TRDJ3; D may be TRDD3 (5 bases). The CDR3 sequence is 18 residues long. The germline CDR1 and CDR2 sequences are GEAIGNYY and EKD. Trimming left V 7 bases short and J 0 bases short, with 18 bases between. CDR3 in DNA: TGTGCCTGCGACTCCGCGGGGAGAAGCTCCTGGGACACCCGACAGATGTTTTTC. Translating gives CACDSAGRSSWDTRQMFF.

A few counts support this clone. The V call is TRAV29/DV5, the J call TRDJ2, with 10 bases identical to TRDD3. The CDR3 length is 14 residues. The germline V gene has CDR1 NSMFDY and CDR2 ISSIKDK. For the CDR3, the DNA is TGTTCCGAACACTGGGGGATTTTGACAGCACAACTCTTCTTT. Translating it yields CSEHWGILTAQLFF.

Within the sample, this clone is medium-sized. A much larger clone lies a single base off, so this may be a read error. The same CDR3 can be traced to other DNA sequences in this sample. The V call is TRDV2, the J call TRDJ3, with 11 bases that match TRDD3. V was clipped by 1 base and J by 1 base; unmatched bases: 2. The CDR3 spans 18 residues. CDR1 is GEAIGNYY and CDR2 is EKD in the germline V gene. The CDR3 sequence: CACDTGGYGSWDTRQMFF. CDR3 nucleotides: TGTGCCTGTGACACTGGGGGATACGGGTCCTGGGACACCCGACAGATGTTTTTC.

This clone was observed a few times. Since a much larger clone is just one base distant, this may be a read error. Other DNA sequences in the same sample also yield this CDR3. The chain has TRDV2 and TRDJ2; TRDD3 matches 8 bases. This CDR3 region has 16 residues. Germline values: CDR1 GEAIGNYY, CDR2 EKD. Trimming removed 1 base from V and 0 bases from J; junction bases left unmatched: 3. The CDR3 DNA is TGTGCCTGTGACACACTGGGGGCTACTTTGACAGCACAACTCTTCTTT. Residues: CACDTLGATLTAQLFF.

As concerns this clone: It may be a read error: a sequence one base away is much more abundant. The chain uses TRDV2 and TRDJ2; D possibly matches TRDD1 or TRDD3 (5 bases each). This CDR3 comprises 18 residues. The germline gives CDR1 GEAIGNYY, CDR2 EKD. The V and J ends lost 2 bases and 1 base respectively, with 19 bases between them. Written as DNA, the CDR3 is TGTGCCTGTGACAAAATACTGGAGGATAAAAATTTGACAGCACAACTCTTCTTT. This codes for CACDKILEDKNLTAQLFF.

This clone came up a few times. The TCRdb protein comes from a much larger clone and disagrees with this DNA's translation at residue 3, likely due to a read error; the protein given here is derived from the DNA. This chain joins TRDV2 and TRDJ2, with 8 nucleotides matching TRDD3. The CDR3 has 15 amino acids. Germline V gives CDR1 GEAIGNYY, CDR2 EKD. CDR3: CARDPMVGDTAQLFF. The CDR3 DNA sequence: TGTGCCCGTGACCCGATGGTGGGGGATACAGCACAACTCTTCTTT.

This clone is classed as medium-sized. V usage is TRDV2 and J usage is TRDJ3; 9 bases line up with TRDD3. CDR3 length: 18 residues. V lost 3 bases to trimming and J lost 3 bases; unmatched junction nucleotides: 8. Germline CDR1 is GEAIGNYY and CDR2 is EKD. The CDR3 sequence: CACDDLLGEGWDTRQMFF. The CDR3 DNA reads as TGTGCCTGTGACGACCTACTGGGGGAAGGCTGGGACACCCGACAGATGTTTTTC.

In regard to this clone: This DNA translates differently at residue 8 from the TCRdb protein, which is that of a much larger clone; a read error is likely, and the protein shown is the DNA's own translation. The chain recombines TRDV2 with TRDJ3; no clear D. Trimming removed 0 bases at V and 0 bases at J, with 11 bases between. The CDR3 has 18 residues. Germline V gene data show CDR1 as GEAIGNYY and CDR2 as EKD. Written as DNA, the CDR3 is TGTGCCTGTGACACCGCGGCTAGAAGCTCCTGGGACACCCGACAGATGTTTTTC. It translates to CACDTAARSSWDTRQMFF.

This clone was seen a handful of times. The mismatch at residue 13 between this DNA's translation and the TCRdb protein of a much larger clone likely reflects a read error; the protein shown is translated from the DNA. The V and J genes are TRDV2 and TRDJ3; 8 positions agree with TRDD3. The CDR3 spans 19 residues. Looked up from germline, CDR1 is GEAIGNYY and CDR2 is EKD. The CDR3 here is CACDTVAGDNSWNTRQMFF. CDR3 DNA sequence: TGTGCCTGTGACACCGTAGCGGGGGATAACTCCTGGAACACCCGACAGATGTTTTTC.

This clone was detected a few times. This DNA's translation and the protein TCRdb lists, from a much larger clone, do not match at residue 5, likely due to a read error; the protein shown is translated from the DNA. The chain links TRDV2 to TRDJ2, with 13 bases lining up with TRDD3. Trimming removed 3 bases from V and 6 bases from J; junction bases left unmatched: 3. CDR1 is GEAIGNYY and CDR2 is EKD in the germline V gene. The CDR3 consists of 15 residues. CDR3 sequence: CACDELGDTPAQLFF. Here the CDR3 DNA reads TGTGCCTGTGACGAACTGGGGGATACGCCAGCACAACTCTTCTTT.

This clone qualifies as medium-sized. This chain uses TRDV2 with TRDJ1, with 12 bases aligning to TRDD3. The CDR3 is 17 amino acids. Germline V gene sequence: CDR1 GEAIGNYY, CDR2 EKD. The J segment lost 3 bases and the V segment lost 3 bases, leaving 10 bases of the junction unmatched. In DNA form, the CDR3 reads TGTGCCTGTGACTCTCTTACTGGGGGATACAACGCCGATAAACTCATCTTT. It encodes CACDSLTGGYNADKLIF.

The sample holds a few counts of this clone. This may stem from a read error, because a much larger clone lies one nucleotide away. At the DNA level, this CDR3 is encoded by other sequences in the same sample as well. The chain is built from TRDV2 and TRDJ3; the match to TRDD3 covers 11 bases. CDR1 and CDR2 from the germline V gene are GEAIGNYY and EKD. The CDR3 is made up of 19 amino acids. The CDR3: CACDTAWGIRTWDTRQMFF. Here the CDR3 DNA reads TGTGCCTGTGACACGGCATGGGGGATACGAACCTGGGACACCCGGCAGATGTTTTTC.

Note on this clone: A much bigger clone sits one base away, suggesting this may be a read error. At the DNA level, this CDR3 is encoded by other sequences in the same sample as well. The rearrangement joins TRDV2 to TRDJ2; 8 bases align to TRDD3. Germline V lookup: CDR1 GEAIGNYY, CDR2 EKD. CDR3 length: 14 amino acids. The V gene end was trimmed by 7 bases and the J gene end by 5 bases; junction bases not matched to a gene: 8. CDR3 sequence (DNA): TGTGCCTGCGACTTACTGGGGGCTACAGCACAACTCTTCTTT. The encoded protein is CACDLLGATAQLFF.

This clone is medium-sized (0.01 to 0.1%) within its sample. A much more abundant neighbour one base away suggests this may be a read error. This chain joins TRDV2 and TRDJ3; TRDD3 matches 11 bases. Per the germline V gene, CDR1 is GEAIGNYY and CDR2 is EKD. V gave up 2 bases and J gave up 3 bases; unmatched junction bases: 2. CDR3 length: 17 amino acids. The CDR3 protein is CACDSTGGYWDTRQMFF. CDR3 DNA sequence: TGTGCCTGTGACAGTACTGGGGGATACTGGGACACCCGACAGATGTTTTTC.

This clone is labeled large. Other DNA sequences in the sample encode the same CDR3. This chain uses TRDV2 with TRDJ3; 7 nucleotides agree with TRDD3. Germline V CDR1 and CDR2: GEAIGNYY, EKD. This CDR3 has 17 amino acids. V was pared by 0 bases and J by 1 base, with 2 bases of the junction left unmatched. DNA of the CDR3: TGTGCCTGTGACACCGTACTGGGGTCCTGGGACACCCGACAGATGTTTTTC. Translated, it gives CACDTVLGSWDTRQMFF.

This clone came up a few times. Since a much larger clone is just one base distant, this may be a read error. This sequence joins TRDV2 and TRDJ2; 9 nucleotides align to TRDD3. CDR3 length: 18 amino acids. Germline assignment: CDR1 GEAIGNYY and CDR2 EKD. CDR3 DNA sequence: TGTGCCAGTGACACCGTTCCTACTGGGGGAGCTTTGACAGCACAACTCTTCTTT. It is translated as CASDTVPTGGALTAQLFF.

This clone was seen more than once but under ten times. The V call is TRDV1, the J call TRDJ1, with D uncertain. The CDR3 runs to 16 residues. CDR1 TSWWSYY and CDR2 QGS come from the germline V gene. V lost 3 bases to trimming and J lost 5 bases, with 19 bases between them. CDR3 in DNA: TGTGCTCTTGGGGAGCCATTCCGCACCGTACTGGATAAACTCATCTTT. Protein product: CALGEPFRTVLDKLIF.

In this sample, this clone turned up a few times. This DNA's translation and the protein TCRdb lists, from a much larger clone, do not match at residue 14, likely due to a read error; the protein shown is translated from the DNA. The V and J genes are TRDV2 and TRDJ2, with 12 bases lining up with TRDD3. The CDR3 spans 19 residues. Per germline, CDR1 GEAIGNYY and CDR2 EKD. The junction had 13 bases not matched to a gene; V was cut back by 0 bases and J by 6 bases. For the CDR3, the DNA is TGTGCCTGTGACACCGTCCTCAGTACTGGGGGATACACGGCAGCACAACTCTTCTTT. Its translation: CACDTVLSTGGYTAAQLFF.

About this clone: The protein that TCRdb holds for this DNA derives from a much larger clone and differs from the translated DNA at residue 11, which likely indicates a read error; the protein shown here is translated from the DNA. The chain combines TRDV2 with TRDJ3; 8 bases agree with TRDD3. This CDR3 region has 19 residues. Germline V gene sequence: CDR1 GEAIGNYY, CDR2 EKD. Germline trimming cut 1 base from V and 2 bases from J; bases unmatched to any gene: 9. The DNA for the CDR3 is TGTGCCTGTGACACTGGGGGATTGATCCGCCCCTGGGACACCCGACAGATGTTTTTC. Its protein is CACDTGGLIRPWDTRQMFF.

Only a few counts were recorded for this clone. TCRdb's protein, taken from a much larger clone, differs from this DNA's translation at residue 3, likely owing to a read error; the protein displayed comes from the DNA. The chain joins TRDV2 to TRDJ3; 11 nucleotides agree with TRDD3. CDR1 is GEAIGNYY and CDR2 is EKD in the germline V gene. The CDR3 is made up of 18 amino acids. CDR3 nucleotide sequence: TGTGCCCGTGACATACTGGGGGATAGCTCCTGGGACACCCGACAGATGTTTTTC. Amino acids: CARDILGDSSWDTRQMFF.